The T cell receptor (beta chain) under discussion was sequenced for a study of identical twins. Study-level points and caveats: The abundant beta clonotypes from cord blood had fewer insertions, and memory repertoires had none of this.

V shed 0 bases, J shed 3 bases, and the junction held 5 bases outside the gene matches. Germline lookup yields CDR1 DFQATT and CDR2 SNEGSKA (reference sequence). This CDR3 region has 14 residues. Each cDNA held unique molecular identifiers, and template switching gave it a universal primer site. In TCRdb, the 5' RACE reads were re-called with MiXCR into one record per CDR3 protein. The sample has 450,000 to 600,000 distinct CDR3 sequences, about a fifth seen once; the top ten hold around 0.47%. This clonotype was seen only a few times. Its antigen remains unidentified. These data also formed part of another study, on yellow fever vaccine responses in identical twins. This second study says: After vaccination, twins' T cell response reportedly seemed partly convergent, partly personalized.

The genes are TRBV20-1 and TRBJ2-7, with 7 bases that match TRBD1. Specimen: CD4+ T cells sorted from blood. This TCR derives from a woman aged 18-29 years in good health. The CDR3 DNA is TGCAGTGCTAGAGAGACAGGGTTTGACTACGAGCAGTACTTC. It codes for CSARETGFDYEQYF.